The 9 T cell receptor beta chains listed next were all sequenced from one sample in a study of beta chain features in type 1 diabetes. As every portion of the isolated RNA was reverse transcribed, the sequencing read expressed TCRB transcripts. Assay: immunoSEQ multiplex PCR; the TCRdb copy retains only in-frame clones and omits some. This table has hundreds of thousands of clones, about a sixth appearing once. Sequencing was carried out using naive CD4+ T cells from blood. Source of these receptors: a man younger than 35 in good health.

In the case of this clone: The sample holds other DNA sequences that translate to the same CDR3. The gene calls are TRBV7-2 and TRBJ2-2, with 13 bases aligning to TRBD2. After removal of 5 bases from V and 5 bases from J, the junction contained 2 bases not matched to a gene. The V gene's germline CDR1 is SGHTA and CDR2 FQGNSA. The CDR3 contains 15 residues. The CDR3 sequence is CASSPGLAGTGELFF. The CDR3 bases are TGTGCCAGCAGCCCGGGACTAGCGGGAACCGGGGAGCTGTTTTTT. Using reference TRBV7-2 and TRBJ2-2 for the parts outside the CDR3, the full variable domain is GAGVSQSPSNKVTEKGKDVELRCDPISGHTALYWYRQSLGQGLEFLIYFQGNSAPDKSGLPSDRFSAERTGGSVSTLTIQRTQQEDSAVYLCASSPGLAGTGELFFGEGSRLTVL.

This clone was seen only a few times. This chain links TRBV5-4 with TRBJ2-5; unclear D gene. The V gene's germline CDR1 is SGHNT and CDR2 YYREEE (reference sequence). With 5 bases removed from V and 4 bases from J, the gap between germline ends came to 12 bases. This CDR3 contains 13 residues. The CDR3 sequence is CASRTGGGETQYF. In DNA form, the CDR3 reads TGTGCCAGCAGAACCGGCGGCGGAGAGACCCAGTACTTC.

V is TRBV4-2 and J is TRBJ2-3; 10 positions agree with TRBD2. The CDR3 covers 20 residues. From germline, CDR1 is LGHNA and CDR2 YNFKEQ. Trimming at V came to 0 bases and at J to 0 bases, leaving 12 bases not matched to a gene. DNA for the CDR3: TGTGCCAGCAGCCAAGAGTTAGCGGTAGCGGGAGGTATTAGCACAGATACGCAGTATTTT. As protein: CASSQELAVAGGISTDTQYF.

The chain combines TRBV7-2 with TRBJ2-5; D not certain. Trimming cost V 2 bases and J 2 bases, with 6 bases left between them. Germline V gene data show CDR1 as SGHTA and CDR2 as FQGNSA. The CDR3 sequence is 13 residues long. The CDR3 bases are TGTGCCAGCAGCTTACGGGTTCAAGAGACCCAGTACTTC. This codes for CASSLRVQETQYF.

The chain is built from TRBV9 and TRBJ1-2, with D perhaps TRBD1 (5 bases). V was clipped by 5 bases and J by 0 bases, with 11 bases between them. This CDR3 has 14 residues. Per germline, CDR1 SGDLS and CDR2 YYNGEE. CDR3 nucleotide sequence: TGTGCCAGCAGTTACGACAGCTCTAACTATGGCTACACCTTC. This translates into CASSYDSSNYGYTF.

The chain uses TRBV16 and TRBJ1-2; 11 positions agree with TRBD1. The CDR3 covers 13 residues. The J segment lost 8 bases and the V segment lost 2 bases, leaving 1 base of the junction unmatched. Germline assignment: CDR1 KGHSY and CDR2 FQNENV. The CDR3 loop reads CASSQRTGGGYTF. The CDR3 coding sequence is TGTGCCAGCAGCCAAAGGACAGGGGGCGGCTACACCTTC.

This clone was found a few times. The chain is built from TRBV4-1 and TRBJ2-7; perhaps D is TRBD1 or TRBD2 (5 bases each). V lost 1 base to trimming and J lost 0 bases, with 7 bases between them. Germline assignment: CDR1 MGHRA and CDR2 YSYEKL. CDR3 size: 14 residues. CDR3 coding DNA: TGCGCCAGCAGCCAAGCGGGGCGCTCCTACGAGCAGTACTTC. It is translated as CASSQAGRSYEQYF.

The rearrangement links TRBV19 to TRBJ2-6; 7 bases fit TRBD1. The CDR3 contains 17 residues. Germline CDR1 reads LNHDA; CDR2 reads SQIVND (reference sequence). The V gene end was trimmed by 5 bases and the J gene end by 0 bases; junction bases not matched to a gene: 7. CDR3 in DNA: TGTGCCAGTAGTCCCACCGGGACAGCCTCTGGGGCCAACGTCCTGACTTTC. Its translation is CASSPTGTASGANVLTF.

This clone occurred a few times. The CDR3: CASIVTGNTGELFF. The CDR3 DNA sequence: TGTGCCAGTATTGTGACAGGGAACACCGGGGAGCTGTTTTTT. The chain carries TRBV19 and TRBJ2-2; tentative D call: TRBD1 (6 bases). Germline CDR1 and CDR2: LNHDA and SQIVND (reference sequence). Trimming left V 7 bases short and J 1 base short, with 10 bases between. There are 14 residues in the CDR3.